The clone carrying this TCR beta chain turned up a few times. V gave up 5 bases and J gave up 3 bases; unmatched junction bases: 4. CDR3 length equals 14 residues. Per germline, CDR1 MNHEY and CDR2 SMNVEV (reference sequence). The data are from a study of cytotoxic CD8 clonotypes in ibrutinib-treated CLL. Here immunoSEQ multiplex PCR was the method, and the copy in TCRdb shows in-frame clones only, minus some. The sample shows approximately 140,000 clones, 70% to 85% of them seen only once. The sequencing used PBMCs, collected after 12 months of ibrutinib treatment. This receptor was taken from a human donor with chronic lymphocytic leukemia. The chain employs TRBV27 and TRBJ2-7; 10 bases are a match to TRBD1. CDR3 sequence: CASSRRDRGYEQYF. CDR3 sequence (DNA): TGTGCCAGCAGTAGACGGGACAGGGGCTACGAGCAGTACTTC.